Sequencing of this TCR beta chain was carried out in a study of beta chain features in type 1 diabetes. Study-wide results and limits: In all four CD4+ subsets, TCRB CDR3 length was significantly, moderately reduced in type 1 diabetes.

As every portion of the isolated RNA was reverse transcribed, the sequencing read expressed TCRB transcripts. Clones were read by immunoSEQ multiplex PCR, and TCRdb kept only the in-frame ones, dropping some. The sample includes under 350,000 clones, about 8% seen only once; the top ten take roughly 0.94%. With 2 bases clipped from V and 2 bases from J, the junction kept 3 bases outside the gene matches. The germline gives CDR1 ENHRY, CDR2 SYGVKD. The length of the CDR3 is 16 residues. A note on this clone: What it binds is unknown. This CDR3 is also generated by other DNA sequences in the sample.

The material sequenced was central memory CD4+ T cells from blood. V and J are TRBV10-3 and TRBJ2-3; 11 bases are a match to TRBD2. The origin of this receptor is a woman younger than 35 in good health. The CDR3 reads CAISEGLAGTTDTQYF. The CDR3, as DNA: TGTGCCATCAGTGAGGGACTAGCGGGCACCACAGATACGCAGTATTTT.